Listed below are T cell receptor beta chains from one sample, sequenced in a study of vaccination effects on CD4 cells after COVID-19. Generated by immunoSEQ multiplex PCR, the TCRdb table keeps only in-frame clones and is missing some. Of tens of thousands of clones detected, 73% appear once; the ten largest clones hold roughly 33%. These TCRs are of unknown antigen specificity. The specimen comprised CD4+ T cells from PBMCs cultured with a peptide pool, sampled before COVID-19 vaccination. These receptors were obtained from a human donor who had a prior SARS-CoV-2 infection. The CDR3 runs from the conserved cysteine through the conserved F or W. The order of the fields is V gene, clone size, CDR3 protein. Clone size is not always given. Where it is, it says once, few, many or a class for expanded clones.

>TRBV4-2|.
CASSQAPIAGESGAKNIQYF
>TRBV5-1|.
CASRGDTEAFF
>TRBV30|.
CAGVVSNYGYTF
>TRBV5-1|few
CASSSGIDRLSGNTIYF
>TRBV24-1|.
CATSDYSRGRETQYF
>TRBV15|.
CATSRAPGAGLDEQFF
>TRBV4-1|.
CASSQMGGGLADTQYF
>TRBV7-8|.
CASSLMRAAGNTIYF
>TRBV7-3|few
CASSQLAGNEQYF
>TRBV3-1/TRBV3-2|few
CASSQVTSGGAQETQYF
>TRBV7-2|.
CASSLPETGIRAFF
>TRBV5-1|.
CASSGWGQGSEQYF
>TRBV11-2|.
CASSPRTSHYQETQYF
>TRBV4-2|.
CASSQGLAGTYEQFF
>TRBV6-2/TRBV6-3|.
CASSYSSPGLSSGNTIYF
>TRBV7-9|.
CASSFTSTPGEQYF
>TRBV21-1|.
CASSKARRSTCLYEQYF
>TRBV11-2|once
CASSQGGETQYF
>TRBV27|.
CASSSLTGAGLTQYF
>TRBV2|few
CASSRGVAPYEQYF
>TRBV7-9|.
CASSPTGGEEKLFF
>TRBV6-1|.
CASSEIRQTQHF
>TRBV11-2|.
CASSGQGQTIGTQYF
>TRBV19|.
CASSSHRDGDLFGYTF
>TRBV5-1|once
CASSLSQETQYF
>TRBV7-9|.
CASSFTASYGYTF